This TCR beta chain was sequenced in a study of identical twins. TCRdb re-analysed the 5' RACE reads in MiXCR, keeping a single row per CDR3 protein. The sample gives hundreds of thousands of distinct CDR3 sequences, 21% of which show up once; more than 4% is in the top ten. In the case of this clonotype: Its antigen is still unknown.

Study-level findings and limits: Beta clonotypes that were abundant in cord blood contained fewer insertions, a pattern absent from memory repertoires. In drawing conclusions, the study used cross-sectional statistical analysis and did not follow the same donors.

All donors were healthy Caucasians. These same data were also listed under a study on T cells expressing NK-cell markers. That work contributes: It was sorted CD3+CD56+NKG2C+, CD3+CD56+NKG2C- and CD3+CD56-NKG2C+ T cells that supplied the TCR beta repertoires.

The TCR sequence derives from a young woman in good health. The material sequenced was PBMCs.

The CDR3: CASSFWASGGGDTQYF. The CDR3 DNA reads TGTGCCAGCAGTTTTTGGGCTAGCGGGGGGGGAGATACGCAGTATTTT. The V and J genes are TRBV27 and TRBJ2-3, with 12 bases identical to TRBD2. V dropped 3 bases and J dropped 5; count of bases not matched to a gene: 6. The V gene's germline CDR1 is MNHEY and CDR2 SMNVEV (reference sequence). The CDR3 spans 16 residues.